The clone carrying this T cell receptor (beta chain) was recorded only once. What it binds is not known. Trimming pared 1 base from V and 4 bases from J, leaving 11 bases between. In germline, CDR1 is LNHNV, CDR2 YYDKDF (reference sequence). CDR3 length: 15 amino acids. Data came from immunoSEQ multiplex PCR; TCRdb stores just in-frame clones and leaves some out. The sample yields fewer than 250,000 clones, 83% seen once. The source of the sample is a study of cytomegalovirus exposure and HLA in healthy donors. Whole-study findings and limits: Despite most TCR sequences being rare, some public TCRs occurred in many donors. Reported performance of the classifier showed diagnosis of cytomegalovirus status with high specificity and sensitivity. Cytomegalovirus association was listed for 150 or so TCR beta chains.

The chain carries TRBV15 and TRBJ1-3; no firm D call. Sequenced input: PBMCs. The sequence derives from a woman aged 18-35 years in good health and CMV-seronegative. The CDR3 reads CATSRALLTGNTIYF. Here the CDR3 DNA reads TGTGCCACCAGCAGAGCCCTACTGACGGGAAACACCATATATTTT.